A selection of T cell receptor beta chains follows, all from one sample in a study of identical twins. A single record per CDR3 protein comes from TCRdb applying MiXCR to the 5' RACE reads. The table has nearly 650,000 distinct CDR3 sequences, roughly 7.1% seen once; the top ten hold roughly 1.6%. This same sample was also taken into another study, of yellow fever vaccine responses in identical twins.

The sample consisted of PBMCs. The source of these receptors is a woman between 18 and 29 years old in good health. CDR3s include the opening cysteine and the closing phenylalanine or tryptophan. The D gene is left open where the match is weak. Size values are once, few and many counts, or a class for expanded clones, and some rows have none.

many,TRBJ2-1,TRBV20-1,TRBD2,CSAGPLRGTGLANNEQFF,TGCAGTGCCGGACCCCTTCGGGGTACGGGACTAGCCAACAATGAGCAGTTCTTC
many,TRBJ2-1,TRBV12-3/TRBV12-4,TRBD2,CASSPSGKAGNEQFF,TGTGCCAGCAGTCCGAGCGGGAAAGCGGGCAATGAGCAGTTCTTC
many,TRBJ2-7,TRBV11-2,.,CASSLGGISYEQYF,TGTGCCAGCAGCTTAGGCGGAATCTCCTACGAGCAGTACTTC
few,TRBJ1-2,TRBV9,.,CASSVEGAANYGYTF,TGTGCCAGCAGCGTAGAGGGTGCGGCTAACTATGGCTACACCTTC
many,TRBJ1-3,TRBV7-8,.,CASSLMGATGNTIYF,TGTGCCAGCAGCTTAATGGGGGCGACTGGAAACACCATATATTTT
once,TRBJ2-1,TRBV27,TRBD1,CAGSFWTGGFYNEQFF,TGTGCCGGCAGTTTTTGGACAGGGGGCTTCTACAATGAGCAGTTCTTC
.,TRBJ1-3,TRBV18,.,CASSPDNSGNTIYF,TGTGCCAGCTCACCGGACAACTCTGGAAACACCATATATTTT
.,TRBJ2-7,TRBV5-1,TRBD2,CASSWSGGSSYEQYF,TGCGCCAGCAGCTGGAGCGGGGGGAGCTCCTACGAGCAGTACTTC
many,TRBJ2-5,TRBV24-1,.,CATSDFLGQETQYF,TGTGCCACCAGTGATTTTTTGGGCCAAGAGACCCAGTACTTC
many,TRBJ2-2,TRBV5-1,.,CASSKSGENSGELFF,TGCGCCAGCAGCAAATCAGGGGAGAATTCCGGGGAGCTGTTTTTT
many,TRBJ1-1,TRBV6-1,.,CASRRGRTEAFF,TGTGCCAGCAGGCGCGGTCGGACTGAAGCTTTCTTT
.,TRBJ2-7,TRBV27,.,CASSFASGYEQYF,TGTGCCAGCAGTTTCGCCAGCGGCTACGAGCAGTACTTC
.,TRBJ2-7,TRBV12-3/TRBV12-4,TRBD1,CASSPGQGFHEQYF,TGTGCCAGCAGCCCGGGACAGGGATTCCACGAGCAGTACTTC
few,TRBJ2-2,TRBV13,TRBD1,CASSFPGRTGKNTGELFF,TGTGCCAGCAGCTTTCCCGGTCGGACAGGGAAGAACACCGGGGAGCTGTTTTTT
many,TRBJ2-5,TRBV10-3,TRBD2,CAISGSGGSQETQYF,TGTGCCATCAGTGGTAGCGGGGGTTCCCAAGAGACCCAGTACTTC
.,TRBJ1-4,TRBV4-1,.,CASSLRVLNEKLFF,TGCGCCAGCAGCCTGAGGGTCCTCAATGAAAAACTGTTTTTT
few,TRBJ2-4,TRBV6-2/TRBV6-3,.,CASSYVPGRGSLWEAKNIQYF,TGTGCCAGCAGTTACGTCCCGGGACGCGGTAGCCTTTGGGAGGCCAAAAACATTCAGTACTTC
.,TRBJ2-7,TRBV29-1,TRBD1,CSVGTGGLEQYF,TGCAGCGTCGGGACAGGGGGTTTGGAGCAGTACTTC
.,TRBJ2-7,TRBV12-3/TRBV12-4,.,CASSFTGKVYEQYF,TGTGCCAGCAGTTTTACAGGGAAAGTCTACGAGCAGTACTTC
many,TRBJ1-1,TRBV20-1,.,CSATVSWADTEAFF,TGCAGTGCCACCGTTTCGTGGGCAGACACTGAAGCTTTCTTT
.,TRBJ2-2,TRBV20-1,TRBD2,CSARTSGKDTGELFF,TGCAGTGCCAGGACTAGCGGGAAGGACACCGGGGAGCTGTTTTTT
.,TRBJ2-1,TRBV7-9,.,CASSFVGLNNEQFF,TGTGCCAGCAGCTTCGTGGGCCTGAACAATGAGCAGTTCTTC
few,TRBJ1-1,TRBV7-9,TRBD1,CASSSGQLYTEAFF,TGTGCCAGCAGCTCGGGACAGCTATACACTGAAGCTTTCTTT
few,TRBJ2-7,TRBV27,TRBD1,CASRELPGQAKWDEQYF,TGTGCCAGCAGGGAGTTGCCTGGACAGGCCAAGTGGGACGAGCAGTACTTC
.,TRBJ2-2,TRBV12-3/TRBV12-4,.,CASSFRVVSTGELFF,TGTGCCAGCAGTTTCAGGGTTGTGTCCACCGGGGAGCTGTTTTTT
many,TRBJ2-1,TRBV5-1,.,CASSLATGREQFF,TGCGCCAGCAGCTTGGCGACAGGGAGGGAGCAGTTCTTC
many,TRBJ2-4,TRBV7-3,TRBD2,CASSLNPGLAGAKNIQYF,TGTGCCAGCAGCTTAAACCCTGGACTAGCGGGAGCCAAAAACATTCAGTACTTC
many,TRBJ1-2,TRBV12-3/TRBV12-4,.,CASKDNLHGYTF,TGTGCCAGCAAAGACAATCTACATGGCTACACCTTC
few,TRBJ2-2,TRBV7-7,TRBD1,CASSYRTGEEVFF,TGCGCCAGCAGTTACCGGACAGGGGAAGAGGTGTTTTTT
many,TRBJ2-5,TRBV12-5,TRBD2,CASGFSSGETQYF,TGTGCTAGTGGTTTTTCTAGCGGTGAGACCCAGTACTTC
few,TRBJ2-1,TRBV5-1,.,CASSTTRSSYNEQFF,TGCGCCAGCAGCACAACTAGGAGCTCCTACAATGAGCAGTTCTTC
.,TRBJ2-1,TRBV12-3/TRBV12-4,TRBD2,CASIAGTSRHNEQFF,TGTGCCAGCATTGCCGGGACTAGCCGTCACAATGAGCAGTTCTTC
few,TRBJ2-4,TRBV7-8,TRBD2,CASSTGTSPGENIQYF,TGTGCCAGCAGCACCGGGACTAGCCCGGGGGAAAACATTCAGTACTTC
.,TRBJ1-1,TRBV5-1,.,CASSLAGWNTEAFF,TGCGCCAGCAGCTTGGCAGGGTGGAACACTGAAGCTTTCTTT
many,TRBJ1-1,TRBV6-5,.,CASSYSGFQNTEAFF,TGTGCCAGCAGTTACTCCGGATTTCAGAACACTGAAGCTTTCTTT
few,TRBJ2-2,TRBV20-1,.,CSANGAGVGGELFF,TGCAGTGCTAACGGGGCAGGGGTCGGCGGGGAGCTGTTTTTT
few,TRBJ1-4,TRBV7-6,TRBD1,CASSLGITGTANAEKLFF,TGTGCCAGCAGCTTAGGGATTACCGGGACAGCGAATGCCGAAAAACTGTTTTTT